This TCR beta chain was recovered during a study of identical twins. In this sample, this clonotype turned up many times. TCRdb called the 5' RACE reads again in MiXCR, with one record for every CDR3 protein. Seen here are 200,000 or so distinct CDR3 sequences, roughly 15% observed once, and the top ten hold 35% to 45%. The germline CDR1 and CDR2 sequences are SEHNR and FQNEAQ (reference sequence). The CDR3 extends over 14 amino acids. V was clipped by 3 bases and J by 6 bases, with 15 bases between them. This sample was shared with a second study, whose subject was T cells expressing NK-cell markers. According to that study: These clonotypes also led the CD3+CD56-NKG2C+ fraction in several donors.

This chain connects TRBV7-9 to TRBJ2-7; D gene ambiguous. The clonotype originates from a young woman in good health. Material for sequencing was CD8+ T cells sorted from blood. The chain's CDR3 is CASSLIVGSGEQYF. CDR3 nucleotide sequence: TGTGCCAGCAGCTTGATAGTGGGATCGGGCGAGCAGTACTTC.